Here is one T cell receptor (beta chain) with its context. The sample originates from a study of OX40 agonist ivuxolimab in advanced cancers. Overall study context: Three dose-escalation patients had partial responses: one with hepatocellular carcinoma and two with cutaneous melanoma.

Trimming left V 1 base short and J 10 bases short, with 20 bases between. Germline CDR1 and CDR2: GTSNPN and SVGIG (reference sequence). CDR3 length: 16 residues. Assay used: immunoSEQ multiplex PCR; TCRdb lists only in-frame clones, some missing. The profile shows about 120,000 clones, about 93% of them singletons. The sample in question was CD4+ or CD8+ T cells sorted from blood, obtained in a trial of the OX40 agonist ivuxolimab. This TCR came from an adult with an advanced solid tumor such as melanoma, head and neck, liver or kidney cancer. The chain recombines TRBV30 with TRBJ1-6; a possible D gene is TRBD1 (6 bases). CDR3: CAWSANTGFLGSPLHF. Here the CDR3 DNA reads TGTGCCTGGAGTGCCAACACAGGGTTTCTTGGGTCACCCCTCCACTTT.